This is a list of T cell receptor beta chains from one sample in a study of graft-versus-host responses after intestinal transplantation. These TCRs are of unknown antigen specificity. Profiling relied on immunoSEQ multiplex PCR, and the TCRdb table lists in-frame clones only, not all of them. Among tens of thousands of clones, 90% to 95% were seen once, and the ten largest hold roughly 1.6%. This specimen was unstimulated CD8+ T cells sorted from spleen or lymph node cells, taken before transplant. The receptor set was obtained from a human donor who was the organ donor for an intestinal transplant. Both conserved end residues are part of each CDR3. D genes are given only for firm matches. Clone size, where shown, is once, few, many, or a class for clones that have expanded.

abundance	j_gene	v_gene	d_gene	CDR3aa	CDR3nt
NA	TRBJ2-1	TRBV9	TRBD2	CASSPASGSSFEQFF	TGTGCCAGCAGCCCCGCTAGCGGGAGTTCGTTTGAGCAGTTCTTC
NA	TRBJ2-1	TRBV4-1	TRBD2	CASSQVGIEVIGGERNEQFF	TGCGCCAGCAGCCAAGTAGGGATAGAAGTGATCGGGGGGGAAAGGAATGAGCAGTTCTTC
NA	TRBJ2-2	TRBV9	TRBD1	CASSSGQGLVTGELFF	TGTGCCAGCAGCTCGGGACAGGGGTTGGTCACCGGGGAGCTGTTTTTT
NA	TRBJ2-7	TRBV28	NA	CASRHSWKTYEQYF	TGTGCCAGCAGACACAGCTGGAAGACATACGAGCAGTACTTC
NA	TRBJ2-1	TRBV7-3	NA	CASSLGGGSYNEQFF	TGTGCCAGCAGCTTGGGAGGGGGGTCCTACAATGAGCAGTTCTTC
NA	TRBJ2-1	TRBV25-1	TRBD2	CASSGRPGLAAYNEQFF	TGTGCCAGCAGTGGACGTCCGGGACTAGCGGCCTACAATGAGCAGTTCTTC
NA	TRBJ2-7	TRBV27	NA	CASSVGGGYEQYF	TGTGCCAGCAGTGTCGGAGGAGGCTACGAGCAGTACTTC
NA	TRBJ2-2	TRBV6-5	TRBD1	CASSDRENTGELFF	TGTGCCAGCAGCGACAGGGAGAACACCGGGGAGCTGTTTTTT
NA	TRBJ1-5	TRBV28	NA	CASSLTTGSNQPQHF	TGTGCCAGCAGTTTAACCACAGGGAGCAATCAGCCCCAGCATTTT
NA	TRBJ2-7	TRBV23-1	TRBD1	CASSQGTGSYEQYF	TGCGCCAGCAGTCAAGGGACAGGGTCCTACGAGCAGTACTTC
NA	TRBJ2-7	TRBV27	TRBD2	CASSWASGTYEQYF	TGTGCCAGCAGTTGGGCTAGCGGTACCTACGAGCAGTACTTC
once	TRBJ1-2	TRBV7-9	NA	CASSLREAYGYTF	TGTGCCAGCAGCCTCCGGGAAGCCTATGGCTACACCTTC